These T cell receptor beta chains were read from a single sample in a study of CD8 T cells in ankylosing spondylitis. TCRdb itself ran the 5' RACE reads through MiXCR, one entry per CDR3 protein. This table has over 100,000 distinct CDR3 sequences, about 7% appearing once. The sample comprised blood, either unsorted or a sorted T cell fraction (not recorded which). The origin of the receptors is a male donor with ankylosing spondylitis or in good health (not recorded which). Both conserved end residues are part of each CDR3. Each record gives: V gene, J gene, CDR3 protein.

v_gene: TRBV5-1
j_gene: TRBJ1-1
CDR3aa: CASSFWGEATEAFF

v_gene: TRBV5-4
j_gene: TRBJ2-5
CDR3aa: CASSSQTAQETQYF

v_gene: TRBV20-1
j_gene: TRBJ2-1
CDR3aa: CSASMLGTGYNEQFF

v_gene: TRBV20-1
j_gene: TRBJ2-1
CDR3aa: CSAGEGLLRGNEQFF

v_gene: TRBV5-1
j_gene: TRBJ2-4
CDR3aa: CASSPITGGGGKNIQYF

v_gene: TRBV2
j_gene: TRBJ2-7
CDR3aa: CASSVKDEQYF

v_gene: TRBV20-1
j_gene: TRBJ2-7
CDR3aa: CSARDQGSGITYEQYF

v_gene: TRBV6-1
j_gene: TRBJ2-7
CDR3aa: CASTGSRTSRAYEQYF

v_gene: TRBV20-1
j_gene: TRBJ2-3
CDR3aa: CSAPPGLAGSTTDTQYF

v_gene: TRBV12-3/TRBV12-4
j_gene: TRBJ2-2
CDR3aa: CASSPRQVTGELFF